This passage covers 9 T cell receptor beta chains from one sample sequenced in a study of T-cell reconstitution after alpha-beta-depleted transplantation in children. Using unique molecular identifiers, the investigators prepared the TCRbeta library. TCRdb reanalysed the PCR reads using MiXCR and keeps one entry per CDR3 protein. This table holds some 200,000 distinct CDR3 sequences, about 8.2% found once. The sample consisted of PBMCs, mostly from graft donor cells, taken 360 days after TCRalphabeta/CD19-depleted stem cell transplant. The receptors shown here come from a male patient between 2 and 9 years old who had a stem cell transplant for acute myeloid leukemia, so the T cells may come from the graft donor.

The chain employs TRBV7-9 and TRBJ2-7, with TRBD1 as a possible D gene (6 bases). The germline V gene encodes CDR1 SEHNR and CDR2 FQNEAQ (reference sequence). V dropped 5 bases and J dropped 4 bases, with 18 bases sitting between them. This CDR3 contains 15 residues. The CDR3 DNA reads as TGTGCCAGCAGCCGTGGGGGACACTTGTTTTACGAGCAGTACTTC. Amino acids: CASSRGGHLFYEQYF.

This clonotype appeared many times. The V call is TRBV7-2, the J call TRBJ2-7, with 7 bases matching TRBD2. Germline V gives CDR1 SGHTA, CDR2 FQGNSA. V shed 1 base, J shed 2 bases, and the junction held 2 bases outside the gene matches. This CDR3 region has 14 residues. The CDR3 DNA is TGTGCCAGCAGCTTAGGGACTAGGACCTACGAGCAGTACTTC. Its protein is CASSLGTRTYEQYF.

This clonotype occurred a few times. The J gene is TRBJ1-1, the V gene TRBV20-1; the match to TRBD1 covers 10 bases. The CDR3 has 13 amino acids. The germline gives CDR1 DFQATT, CDR2 SNEGSKA (reference sequence). V was clipped by 4 bases and J by 5 bases; unmatched bases: 4. Here the CDR3 DNA reads TGCAGTGCTAAGACAGGGGGCTTGACTGAAGCTTTCTTT. Its protein product is CSAKTGGLTEAFF.

This clonotype was observed many times. The chain is built from TRBV10-3 and TRBJ2-3, with 10 bases lining up with TRBD1. The CDR3 consists of 14 residues. V gave up 6 bases and J gave up 4 bases; unmatched junction bases: 4. Germline loops: CDR1 ENHRY, CDR2 SYGVKD. CDR3 nucleotides: TGTGCCATCAGCGGGGGACAGGGGTCAGATACGCAGTATTTT. Amino acids: CAISGGQGSDTQYF.

This sequence joins TRBV11-2 and TRBJ2-3, with D uncertain. V lost 4 bases and J 0 bases, leaving 8 bases between the germline ends. CDR3 length equals 14 residues. Germline values: CDR1 SGHAT, CDR2 FQNNGV. The CDR3 loop is CASSSLGSTDTQYF. The CDR3 DNA follows: TGTGCCAGCAGCTCCTTAGGGAGCACAGATACGCAGTATTTT.

This clonotype was counted ten times or more. V usage is TRBV6-5 and J usage is TRBJ2-7; TRBD2 matches at 9 bases. This CDR3 spans 17 amino acids. Germline CDR1 MNHEY, CDR2 SVGAGI. Unmatched junction bases numbered 17, after V lost 0 bases and J lost 11 bases. The CDR3 region is CASSYSRLPAGGLMEYF. The CDR3, as DNA: TGTGCCAGCAGTTACTCGAGGCTTCCAGCGGGAGGACTAATGGAGTACTTC.

This clonotype was seen repeatedly, ten times or more. The genes are TRBV21-1 and TRBJ1-1; the table's D call, TRBD1, was not checked against the DNA. TRBV21-1 is noted as a pseudogene. This CDR3 has 17 amino acids. CDR3 amino acids: CASSRPGPRGLNTEAFF. The DNA of the CDR3 is TGTGCCAGCAGCCGACCGGGACCCCGAGGCTTGAACACTGAAGCTTTCTTT.

This clonotype has at least ten counts. The chain carries TRBV6-5 and TRBJ2-3, with TRBD2 as a possible D gene (6 bases). The CDR3 has 18 amino acids. V was cut by 0 bases and J by 6 bases, with 22 bases left in between. Germline lookup yields CDR1 MNHEY and CDR2 SVGAGI. CDR3 bases: TGTGCCAGCAGTTACTCGACCGGGACTCAACATCGGTGGGATACGCAGTATTTT. It codes for CASSYSTGTQHRWDTQYF.

The chain joins TRBV9 to TRBJ2-2; 7 nucleotides match TRBD1. Unmatched junction bases numbered 8, after V lost 0 bases and J lost 6 bases. In germline, CDR1 is SGDLS, CDR2 YYNGEE. This CDR3 is built from 16 residues. The DNA of the CDR3 is TGTGCCAGCAGCGTAGGAGGACAGGACGGCGCCGGGGAGCTGTTTTTT. Amino acid sequence: CASSVGGQDGAGELFF.